The 2 T cell receptor beta chains below were found in one sample sequenced in a study of cytomegalovirus exposure and HLA in healthy donors. This PCR relied on a set of 60 Vbeta primers and 13 Jbeta primers. Using immunoSEQ multiplex PCR, the repertoire was profiled, and TCRdb retains in-frame clones only, with some absent. The sample has about 100,000 clones, under 80% seen once. What was sequenced was PBMCs. These receptor sequences come from a woman in her fifties or sixties in good health and CMV-seropositive.

The chain has TRBV10-2 and TRBJ2-5; 9 nucleotides match TRBD2. Losses at the gene ends were 5 bases for V and 2 bases for J; bases not matched to a gene: 3. Germline V gene data show CDR1 as WSHSY and CDR2 as SAAADI. The CDR3 spans 14 residues. In DNA form, the CDR3 reads TGCGCCAGCAGTCTGACTAGCGGACAAGAGACCCAGTACTTC. Translating it yields CASSLTSGQETQYF.

The V call is TRBV19, the J call TRBJ2-7, with D maybe TRBD2 (6 bases). There are 16 residues in the CDR3. Germline CDR1 and CDR2: LNHDA and SQIVND (reference sequence). V shed 6 bases and J shed 0 bases, with 18 bases lying between them. CDR3 protein: CASSPGGVISSYEQYF. CDR3 coding DNA: TGTGCCAGTAGCCCCGGAGGGGTAATAAGCTCCTACGAGCAGTACTTC.